This T cell receptor (beta chain) was documented in a study of graft-versus-host responses after intestinal transplantation. In the study overall: Recipients received multivisceral, liver-intestinal, or isolated intestinal transplants. Among the recipients, all got anti-thymocyte globulin induction and then tacrolimus and steroids for around 3 years.

Lymphocytes from graft epithelium and lamina propria were isolated. Regarding this clone: Its matching antigen is unknown.

Germline values: CDR1 MNHEY, CDR2 SMNVEV (reference sequence). With 5 bases removed from V and 1 base from J, the gap between germline ends came to 21 bases. There are 17 residues in the CDR3. Study-level points and caveats: There were GvH clones found in recipient marrow, and some of them appeared first in ileum or blood.

The method was immunoSEQ multiplex PCR; TCRdb's version includes in-frame clones alone and lacks a portion of them. The sample holds 35,000 to 40,000 clones, about 85% seen once. The chain couples TRBV27 to TRBJ2-7, with D maybe TRBD1 (6 bases). This receptor was identified in a human patient who received an intestinal transplant, so some T cells may come from the graft donor. Material: ileum tissue, obtained about 200 days after intestinal transplant. DNA for the CDR3: TGTGCCAGCAGTGTGCGTTGGTCGGGACATCAATCCTACGAGCAGTACTTC. Translation gives CASSVRWSGHQSYEQYF.